This TCR beta chain was captured in a study of shared clonotypes between healthy human individuals. This table comes from immunoSEQ multiplex PCR, and its TCRdb copy is limited to in-frame clones, with some not included. The sample comprises over a million clones, approximately 76% of which are singletons, and around 1.5% rests with the top ten. This clone was detected many times. Looked up from germline, CDR1 is SNHLY and CDR2 is FYNNEI. The CDR3 is 13 amino acids. The junction had 5 bases not matched to a gene; V was cut back by 6 bases and J by 10 bases. The TCR sequence derives from a man between 18 and 29 years old in good health. Specimen: memory CD4+ T cells sorted from blood. The subset denotes: CD45RA-negative fraction. The V gene is TRBV2, the J gene TRBJ1-6; 8 positions match TRBD1. CDR3 loop: CASRDRERSPLHF. The CDR3 DNA is TGTGCCAGCAGGGACAGGGAGAGATCACCCCTCCACTTT.